This note documents a single T cell receptor (beta chain) sequence. This record belongs to a study of brain T cells in children with intractable seizures. Sequencing was limited to surgery cases with top T cell transcript signatures in brain tissue. Data came from immunoSEQ multiplex PCR; TCRdb stores just in-frame clones and leaves some out. Of around 10,000 clones listed, roughly 71% are singletons. This CDR3 has 17 residues. V shed 0 bases and J shed 5 bases, with 17 bases lying between them. The germline CDR1 and CDR2 sequences are SGHRS and YFSETQ. The receptor's source is a girl between 2 and 10 years old with tuberous sclerosis and intractable seizures. The sample was resected brain tissue, taken at surgery. The chain couples TRBV5-1 to TRBJ1-4, with D possibly matching TRBD1 (5 bases). The CDR3, as DNA: TGCGCCAGCAGCTTGGCGTTGTTCGGGGCAAGAAATGAAAAACTGTTTTTT. Its protein is CASSLALFGARNEKLFF.